The source of this T cell receptor (beta chain) is a study of blood T cell repertoires in COVID-19. Trimming cost V 4 bases and J 7 bases; bases outside gene matches: 11. The CDR3 extends over 15 amino acids. CDR1 is SQVTM and CDR2 is ANQGSEA in the germline V gene. The assay was immunoSEQ multiplex PCR, and TCRdb's table has in-frame clones only and misses some. The sample has fewer than 200,000 clones; roughly 79% are singletons. Sample: peripheral blood. The V and J genes are TRBV29-1 and TRBJ2-7; 12 nucleotides line up with TRBD2. The TCR comes from a woman older than 75 with COVID-19, enrolled during active disease. CDR3 in amino acids: CSVGEPSGRAGEQYF. CDR3 nucleotides: TGCAGCGTTGGGGAACCTAGCGGGAGGGCCGGGGAGCAGTACTTC.